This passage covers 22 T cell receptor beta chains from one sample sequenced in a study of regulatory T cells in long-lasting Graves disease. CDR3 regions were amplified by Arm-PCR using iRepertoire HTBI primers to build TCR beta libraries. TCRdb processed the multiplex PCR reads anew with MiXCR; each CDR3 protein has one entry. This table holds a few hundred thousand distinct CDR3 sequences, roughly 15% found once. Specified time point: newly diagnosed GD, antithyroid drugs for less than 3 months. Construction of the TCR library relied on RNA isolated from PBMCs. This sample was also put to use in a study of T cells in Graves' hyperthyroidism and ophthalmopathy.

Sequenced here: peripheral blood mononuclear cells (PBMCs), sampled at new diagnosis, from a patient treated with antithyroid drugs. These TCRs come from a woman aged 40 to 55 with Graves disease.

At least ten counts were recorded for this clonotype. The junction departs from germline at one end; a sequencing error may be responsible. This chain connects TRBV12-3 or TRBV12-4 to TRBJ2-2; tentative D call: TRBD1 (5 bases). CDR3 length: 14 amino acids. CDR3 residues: CASSLGANTGELFF. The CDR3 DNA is TGTGCCAGCAGCTTAGGGGCGAACACCGGGGAGCTGTTTTTT.

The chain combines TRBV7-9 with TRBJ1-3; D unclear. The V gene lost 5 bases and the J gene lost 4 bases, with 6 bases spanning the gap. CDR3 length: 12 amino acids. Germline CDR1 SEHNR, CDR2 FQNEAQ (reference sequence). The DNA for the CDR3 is TGTGCCAGCAGCCGCACCGGAAACACCATATATTTT. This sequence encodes CASSRTGNTIYF.

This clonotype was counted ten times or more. The CDR3 DNA reads as TGCGCCAGCAGCTTGGCCCAGGGGGATACGCAGTATTTT. Translated: CASSLAQGDTQYF. The chain links TRBV5-1 to TRBJ2-3, with a tentative D call TRBD1 (6 bases). Trimming cost V 0 bases and J 6 bases, with 8 bases left between them. Germline CDR1 and CDR2: SGHRS and YFSETQ. The CDR3 is made up of 13 amino acids.

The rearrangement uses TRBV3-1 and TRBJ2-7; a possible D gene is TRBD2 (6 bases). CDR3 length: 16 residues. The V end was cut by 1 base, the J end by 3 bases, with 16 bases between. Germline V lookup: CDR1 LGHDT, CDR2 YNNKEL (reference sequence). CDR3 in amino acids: CASSQGSGSGGYEQYF. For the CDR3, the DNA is TGTGCCAGCAGCCAAGGTTCTGGTAGCGGAGGCTACGAGCAGTACTTC.

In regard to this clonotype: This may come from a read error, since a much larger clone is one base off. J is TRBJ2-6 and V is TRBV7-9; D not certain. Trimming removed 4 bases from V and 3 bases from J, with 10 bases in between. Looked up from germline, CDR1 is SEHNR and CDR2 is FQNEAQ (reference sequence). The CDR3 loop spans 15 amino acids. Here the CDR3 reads CASSSLWLGANVLTF. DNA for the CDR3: TGTGCCAGCAGCTCGCTATGGCTTGGGGCCAACGTCCTGACTTTC. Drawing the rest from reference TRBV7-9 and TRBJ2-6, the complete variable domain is DTGVSQNPRHKITKRGQNVTFRCDPISEHNRLYWYRQTLGQGPEFLTYFQNEAQLEKSRLLSDRFSAERPKGSFSTLEIQRTEQGDSAMYLCASSSLWLGANVLTFGAGSRLTVL.

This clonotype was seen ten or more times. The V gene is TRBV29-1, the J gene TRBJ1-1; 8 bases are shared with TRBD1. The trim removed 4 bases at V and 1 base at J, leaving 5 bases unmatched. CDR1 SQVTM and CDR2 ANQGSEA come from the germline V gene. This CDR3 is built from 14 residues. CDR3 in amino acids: CSVVPGTGNTEAFF. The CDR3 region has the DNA TGCAGCGTTGTACCCGGGACAGGGAACACTGAAGCTTTCTTT. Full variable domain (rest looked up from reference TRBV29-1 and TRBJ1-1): SAVISQKPSRDICQRGTSLTIQCQVDSQVTMMFWYRQQPGQSLTLIATANQGSEATYESGFVIDKFPISRPNLTFSTLTVSNMSPEDSSIYLCSVVPGTGNTEAFFGQGTRLTVV.

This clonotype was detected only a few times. This chain's CDR3 is CASSQVQIHEQYF. DNA of the CDR3: TGTGCCAGCAGCCAAGTACAGATCCACGAGCAGTACTTC. V and J are TRBV16 and TRBJ2-7, with unresolved D. Germline lookup yields CDR1 KGHSY and CDR2 FQNENV. Trimming took off 2 bases at V and 5 bases at J, with 10 bases between the two ends. The CDR3 loop spans 13 amino acids.

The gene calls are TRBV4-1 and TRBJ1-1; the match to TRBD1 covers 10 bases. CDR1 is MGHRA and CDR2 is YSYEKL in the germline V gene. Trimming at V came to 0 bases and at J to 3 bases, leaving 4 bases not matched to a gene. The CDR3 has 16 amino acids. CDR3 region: CASSQEPDRGDTEAFF. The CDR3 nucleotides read TGCGCCAGCAGCCAAGAGCCGGACAGGGGGGACACTGAAGCTTTCTTT.

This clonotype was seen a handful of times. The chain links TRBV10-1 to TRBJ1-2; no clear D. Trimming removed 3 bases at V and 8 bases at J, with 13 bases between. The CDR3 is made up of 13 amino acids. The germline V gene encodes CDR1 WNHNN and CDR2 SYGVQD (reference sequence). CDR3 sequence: CASSDSLDGGYTF. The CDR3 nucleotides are TGCGCCAGCAGTGACAGTCTGGACGGGGGCTACACCTTC.

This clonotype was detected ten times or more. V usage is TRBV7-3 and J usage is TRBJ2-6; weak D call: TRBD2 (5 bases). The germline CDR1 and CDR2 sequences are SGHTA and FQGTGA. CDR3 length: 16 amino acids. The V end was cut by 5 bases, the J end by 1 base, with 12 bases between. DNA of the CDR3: TGTGCCAGCAGCAGCGGTATTTTATCTGGGGCCAACGTCCTGACTTTC. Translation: CASSSGILSGANVLTF.

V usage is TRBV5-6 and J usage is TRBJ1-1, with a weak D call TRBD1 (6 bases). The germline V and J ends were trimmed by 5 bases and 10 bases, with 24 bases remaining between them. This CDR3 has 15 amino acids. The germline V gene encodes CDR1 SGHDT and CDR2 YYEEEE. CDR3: CASSQTPGTFSGAFF. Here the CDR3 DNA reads TGTGCCAGCAGTCAAACTCCCGGGACATTCTCGGGAGCTTTCTTT.

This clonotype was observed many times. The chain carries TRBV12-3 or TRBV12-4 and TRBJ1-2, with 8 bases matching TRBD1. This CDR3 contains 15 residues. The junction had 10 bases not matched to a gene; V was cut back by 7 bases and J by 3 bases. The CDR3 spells CASIIGAGGDYGYTF. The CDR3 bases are TGTGCCAGCATCATAGGGGCAGGGGGCGACTATGGCTACACCTTC.

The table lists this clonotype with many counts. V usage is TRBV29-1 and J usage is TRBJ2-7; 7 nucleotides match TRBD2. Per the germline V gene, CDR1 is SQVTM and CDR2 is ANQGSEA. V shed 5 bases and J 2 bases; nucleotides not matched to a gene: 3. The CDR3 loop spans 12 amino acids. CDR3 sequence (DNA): TGCAGCGTTCTCGCGGGAGCCTACGAGCAGTACTTC. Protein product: CSVLAGAYEQYF.

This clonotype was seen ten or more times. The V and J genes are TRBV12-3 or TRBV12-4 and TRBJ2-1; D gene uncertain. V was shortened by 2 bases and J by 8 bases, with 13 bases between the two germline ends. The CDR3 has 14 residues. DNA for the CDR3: TGTGCCAGCAGTTTAAGAATTAGACGGGATGAGCAGTTCTTC. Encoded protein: CASSLRIRRDEQFF.

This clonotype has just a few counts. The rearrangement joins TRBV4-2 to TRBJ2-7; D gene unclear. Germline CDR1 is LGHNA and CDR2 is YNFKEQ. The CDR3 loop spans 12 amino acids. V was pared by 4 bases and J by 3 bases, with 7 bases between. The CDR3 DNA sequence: TGTGCCAGCAGCCCTAACCTCTACGAGCAGTACTTC. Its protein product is CASSPNLYEQYF.

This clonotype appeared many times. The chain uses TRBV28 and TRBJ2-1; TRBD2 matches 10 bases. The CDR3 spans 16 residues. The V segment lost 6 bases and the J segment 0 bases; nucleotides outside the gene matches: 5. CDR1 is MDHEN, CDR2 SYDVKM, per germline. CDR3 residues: CASREAGGSSYNEQFF. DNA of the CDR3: TGTGCCAGCAGGGAAGCGGGAGGGAGCTCCTACAATGAGCAGTTCTTC.

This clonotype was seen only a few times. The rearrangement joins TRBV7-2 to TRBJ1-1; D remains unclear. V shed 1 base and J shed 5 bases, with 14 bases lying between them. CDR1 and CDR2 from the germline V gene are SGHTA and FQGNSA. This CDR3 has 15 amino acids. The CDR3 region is CASSLDTGLRTEAFF. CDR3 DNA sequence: TGTGCCAGCAGCTTAGATACGGGGTTGAGGACTGAAGCTTTCTTT.

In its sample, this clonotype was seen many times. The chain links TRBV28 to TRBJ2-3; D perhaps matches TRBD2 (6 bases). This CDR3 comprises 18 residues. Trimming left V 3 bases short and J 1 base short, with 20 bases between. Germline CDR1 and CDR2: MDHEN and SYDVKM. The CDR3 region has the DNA TGTGCCAGCAGTTTTATTGCGGGACCAGGAGACCGCACAGATACGCAGTATTTT. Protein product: CASSFIAGPGDRTDTQYF.

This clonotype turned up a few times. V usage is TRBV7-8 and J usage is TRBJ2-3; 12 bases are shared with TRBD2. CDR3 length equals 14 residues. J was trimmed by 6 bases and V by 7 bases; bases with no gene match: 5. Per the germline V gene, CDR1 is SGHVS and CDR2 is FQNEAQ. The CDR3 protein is CASIRTSGADTQYF. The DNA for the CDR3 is TGTGCCAGCATCAGGACTAGCGGGGCCGATACGCAGTATTTT.

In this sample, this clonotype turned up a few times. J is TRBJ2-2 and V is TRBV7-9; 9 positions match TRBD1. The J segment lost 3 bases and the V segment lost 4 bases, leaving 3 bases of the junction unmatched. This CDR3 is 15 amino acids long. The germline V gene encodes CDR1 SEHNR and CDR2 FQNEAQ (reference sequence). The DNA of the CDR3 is TGTGCCAGCAGCTGGGACAGGGAGGACACCGGGGAGCTGTTTTTT. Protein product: CASSWDREDTGELFF.

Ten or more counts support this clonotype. The CDR3: CSASPGDSLSAQFF. The DNA of the CDR3 is TGCAGTGCTAGCCCCGGGGACTCCCTCTCAGCGCAGTTCTTC. The chain has TRBV20-1 and TRBJ2-1; possibly TRBD2 for D (6 bases). CDR3 length: 14 residues. The V end lost 3 bases, the J end lost 12 bases, and 21 bases lay between the germline ends. Germline V gene lookup returns CDR1 DFQATT and CDR2 SNEGSKA (reference sequence).

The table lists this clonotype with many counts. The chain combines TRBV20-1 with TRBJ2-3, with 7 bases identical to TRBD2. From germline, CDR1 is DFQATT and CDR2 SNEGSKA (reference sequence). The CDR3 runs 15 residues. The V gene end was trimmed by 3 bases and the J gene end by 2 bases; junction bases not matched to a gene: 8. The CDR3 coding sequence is TGCAGTGCTAGTAATCCGCGGGAGAACACAGATACGCAGTATTTT. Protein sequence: CSASNPRENTDTQYF.